This entry lists 29 T cell receptor beta chains sequenced from one sample in a study of CD8 T cells in ankylosing spondylitis. General study results and limits: Several highly homologous variants made up a TCR beta motif, and this motif appeared characteristic of ankylosing spondylitis blood.

What these receptors recognize is not known. TCRdb ran MiXCR on the 5' RACE reads and lists one entry per CDR3 protein. The repertoire includes over 450,000 distinct CDR3 sequences, about 13% of them detected once, and 6.8% sits in the top ten. Sequencing was performed on blood, either unsorted or a sorted T cell fraction (not recorded which). These receptors were taken from a male donor with ankylosing spondylitis.

The rearrangement links TRBV9 to TRBJ2-1; the D is unclear. Germline-derived CDR1 and CDR2 are SGDLS and YYNGEE. The CDR3 extends over 15 amino acids. Trimming stripped 6 bases from V and 0 bases from J, with 13 bases between. CDR3 sequence: CASTAGPRSYNEQFF. The CDR3 coding sequence is TGTGCCAGCACCGCAGGTCCACGCTCCTACAATGAGCAGTTCTTC.

The chain uses TRBV20-1 and TRBJ1-1; D perhaps matches TRBD1 (6 bases). V was pared by 4 bases and J by 1 base, with 10 bases between. The CDR3 runs 13 residues. Germline assignment: CDR1 DFQATT and CDR2 SNEGSKA (reference sequence). In nucleotides, the CDR3 is TGCAGTGCTAAGGAGACAGGGAACACTGAAGCTTTCTTT. Translated: CSAKETGNTEAFF.

In this sample, this clonotype turned up many times. J is TRBJ2-1 and V is TRBV7-7, with 8 nucleotides matching TRBD2. The CDR3 is 14 amino acids. Losses at the gene ends were 5 bases for V and 10 bases for J; bases not matched to a gene: 10. In germline, CDR1 is SSHAT, CDR2 FNYEAQ (reference sequence). The CDR3 here is CASSQTSDLGEQFF. CDR3 DNA sequence: TGTGCCAGCAGCCAGACTAGCGACCTTGGGGAGCAGTTCTTC.

This clonotype was picked up a small number of times. The chain recombines TRBV2 with TRBJ1-1; TRBD1 might be the D (6 bases). Germline loops: CDR1 SNHLY, CDR2 FYNNEI. V was shortened by 5 bases and J by 2 bases, with 24 bases between the two germline ends. This CDR3 spans 18 amino acids. In nucleotides, the CDR3 is TGTGCCAGCAGTCTTGAAGGGGGGGCATGGGGATTCAACACTGAAGCTTTCTTT. It is translated as CASSLEGGAWGFNTEAFF.

This clonotype was seen a few times. The V call is TRBV6-1, the J call TRBJ1-1; D remains ambiguous. The germline gives CDR1 MNHNS, CDR2 SASEGT. Trimming left V 0 bases short and J 0 bases short, with 5 bases between. The CDR3 covers 14 residues. The CDR3 region is CASSEAGLNTEAFF. In DNA, the CDR3 is TGTGCCAGCAGTGAAGCCGGCTTGAACACTGAAGCTTTCTTT.

The gene calls are TRBV14 and TRBJ2-7, with D possibly called TRBD1 or TRBD2 (5 bases each). Trimming pared 0 bases from V and 5 bases from J, leaving 14 bases between. There are 15 residues in the CDR3. Germline lookup yields CDR1 SGHDN and CDR2 FVKESK. CDR3 DNA: TGTGCCAGCAGCCAAGATGAGGGGATGGTTGACGAGCAGTACTTC. Its protein product is CASSQDEGMVDEQYF.

This clonotype has a handful of counts. The chain has TRBV29-1 and TRBJ2-2; 8 bases fit TRBD1. The V segment lost 7 bases and the J segment 4 bases; nucleotides outside the gene matches: 8. The germline CDR1 and CDR2 sequences are SQVTM and ANQGSEA. The CDR3 loop spans 14 amino acids. The CDR3 spells CSGSGGAGTGELFF. The CDR3 DNA follows: TGCAGCGGCTCAGGGGGCGCGGGCACCGGGGAGCTGTTTTTT.

V and J are TRBV4-1 and TRBJ2-1, with 7 bases fitting TRBD2. The CDR3 has 15 residues. From germline, CDR1 is MGHRA and CDR2 YSYEKL. The ends lost 1 base at V and 9 bases at J; junction bases unmatched: 9. The CDR3 region has the DNA TGCGCCAGCAGCCAAGGGCTAGCGGACGGCGGTGAGCAGTTCTTC. Translating gives CASSQGLADGGEQFF.

This clonotype was counted a few times. The rearrangement uses TRBV7-9 and TRBJ2-7, with a weak D call TRBD1 (5 bases). Trimming stripped 6 bases from V and 2 bases from J, with 14 bases between. The CDR3 contains 14 residues. Germline V gene data show CDR1 as SEHNR and CDR2 as FQNEAQ (reference sequence). In DNA form, the CDR3 reads TGTGCCAGCAGTCCCGGCAGGGCCCCCTACGAGCAGTACTTC. Its translation is CASSPGRAPYEQYF.

This clonotype came up many times. This chain uses TRBV12-3 or TRBV12-4 with TRBJ1-5; perhaps TRBD1 as D (5 bases). The CDR3 is made up of 14 amino acids. V was cut by 6 bases and J by 5 bases, with 14 bases left in between. The CDR3 nucleotides read TGTGCCAGCAGCGGTACGTGGGGCGATCAGCCCCAGCATTTT. Protein sequence: CASSGTWGDQPQHF.

This clonotype has just a few counts. V usage is TRBV11-3 and J usage is TRBJ2-3; D could derive from TRBD1 or TRBD2 (5 bases each). In germline, CDR1 is SGHNT, CDR2 YENEEA. V lost 5 bases, J lost 6 bases, and 21 bases lay in between. The CDR3 has 16 amino acids. The CDR3 reads CASSPRGGGWGDTQYF. Here the CDR3 DNA reads TGTGCCAGCAGCCCTAGGGGCGGAGGATGGGGCGATACGCAGTATTTT. The full variable domain, rest sourced from reference TRBV11-3 and TRBJ2-3, is EAGVVQSPRYKIIEKKQPVAFWCNPISGHNTLYWYLQNLGQGPELLIRYENEEAVDDSQLPKDRFSAERLKGVDSTLKIQPAELGDSAVYLCASSPRGGGWGDTQYFGPGTRLTVL.

V is TRBV7-9 and J is TRBJ1-2, with TRBD1 matching 9 bases. J was trimmed by 7 bases and V by 3 bases; bases with no gene match: 9. Germline CDR1 and CDR2: SEHNR and FQNEAQ (reference sequence). The CDR3 totals 15 residues. CDR3 residues: CASSFEGTGYGGYTF. CDR3 nucleotide sequence: TGTGCCAGCAGCTTCGAAGGGACAGGGTATGGTGGCTACACCTTC.

The rearrangement links TRBV20-1 to TRBJ2-5; D is undetermined. The length of the CDR3 is 16 residues. CDR1 is DFQATT and CDR2 is SNEGSKA in the germline V gene (reference sequence). V lost 2 bases, J lost 1 base, and 17 bases lay in between. DNA of the CDR3: TGCAGTGCTAGAAGAAGTGGGCAACTGACCCAAGAGACCCAGTACTTC. This translates into CSARRSGQLTQETQYF.

This clonotype was counted between two and nine times. This chain connects TRBV4-2 to TRBJ2-5; 11 nucleotides line up with TRBD2. The J segment lost 1 base and the V segment lost 2 bases, leaving 9 bases of the junction unmatched. The CDR3 runs 18 residues. Germline V CDR1 and CDR2: LGHNA, YNFKEQ. This CDR3 is CASSQRARLAGPQETQYF. For the CDR3, the DNA is TGTGCCAGCAGCCAAAGGGCCCGACTAGCGGGGCCCCAAGAGACCCAGTACTTC.

V is TRBV10-3 and J is TRBJ2-5; tentative D call: TRBD1 (6 bases). Per the germline V gene, CDR1 is ENHRY and CDR2 is SYGVKD. The CDR3 spans 14 residues. The V end was cut by 6 bases, the J end by 5 bases, with 16 bases between. CDR3 in amino acids: CAISPDRKRETQYF. Here the CDR3 DNA reads TGTGCCATCAGCCCAGACAGGAAAAGGGAGACCCAGTACTTC.

A few counts support this clonotype. The V and J genes are TRBV3-1 and TRBJ2-7; TRBD1 matches at 8 bases. Trimming removed 4 bases from V and 4 bases from J; junction bases left unmatched: 9. CDR1 is LGHDT and CDR2 is YNNKEL in the germline V gene (reference sequence). The CDR3 loop spans 15 amino acids. Here the CDR3 reads CASSRMTGVKYEQYF. The CDR3 nucleotides read TGTGCCAGCAGCCGAATGACAGGGGTAAAGTACGAGCAGTACTTC.

The gene calls are TRBV7-6 and TRBJ2-3; 10 bases agree with TRBD2. The CDR3 runs 17 residues. CDR1 SGHVS and CDR2 FNYEAQ come from the germline V gene. The V gene end was trimmed by 6 bases and the J gene end by 2 bases; junction bases not matched to a gene: 11. The CDR3 spells CASSMVASGRVTDTQYF. The CDR3 DNA reads TGTGCCAGCAGTATGGTCGCGAGCGGGAGGGTCACAGATACGCAGTATTTT.

This clonotype has a handful of counts. This chain uses TRBV30 with TRBJ2-2; D is undetermined. Germline CDR1 reads GTSNPN; CDR2 reads SVGIG (reference sequence). The CDR3 runs to 13 residues. With 0 bases removed from V and 5 bases from J, the gap between germline ends came to 7 bases. CDR3 loop: CAWSVRVTGELFF. CDR3 coding DNA: TGTGCCTGGAGTGTAAGGGTGACCGGGGAGCTGTTTTTT.

This clonotype was detected a few times. The chain has TRBV7-2 and TRBJ1-1, with D perhaps matching TRBD1 (5 bases). The CDR3 is 14 amino acids. Per germline, CDR1 SGHTA and CDR2 FQGNSA. V lost 0 bases and J 6 bases, leaving 11 bases between the germline ends. DNA of the CDR3: TGTGCCAGCAGCTTAGCGGGGGGAGGGGCTGAAGCTTTCTTT. Its protein is CASSLAGGGAEAFF.

The chain employs TRBV12-3 or TRBV12-4 and TRBJ2-1; the D gene is possibly TRBD2 (6 bases). The germline V and J ends were trimmed by 6 bases and 4 bases, with 16 bases remaining between them. The CDR3 consists of 15 residues. The CDR3 DNA follows: TGTGCCAGCAGCCTGACTAGGATTTCTTACAATGAGCAGTTCTTC. Translated: CASSLTRISYNEQFF.

This clonotype was recorded many times. CDR3 coding DNA: TGTGCCAGCAGTCCCGGGACAGCCACAGATACGCAGTATTTT. This translates into CASSPGTATDTQYF. The chain combines TRBV6-1 with TRBJ2-3; 7 positions agree with TRBD1. Germline V gene lookup returns CDR1 MNHNS and CDR2 SASEGT. There are 14 residues in the CDR3. Germline trimming cut 5 bases from V and 2 bases from J; bases unmatched to any gene: 4.

The chain carries TRBV20-1 and TRBJ1-2; D not resolved. Trimming stripped 3 bases from V and 0 bases from J, with 17 bases between. The length of the CDR3 is 16 residues. Germline CDR1 DFQATT, CDR2 SNEGSKA (reference sequence). The CDR3 reads CSASGGVARANYGYTF. CDR3 DNA: TGCAGTGCTAGCGGAGGTGTGGCGCGAGCTAACTATGGCTACACCTTC.

A few counts support this clonotype. The chain carries TRBV20-1 and TRBJ2-2; possible D gene TRBD1, 6 bases. This CDR3 spans 13 amino acids. CDR1 and CDR2 (germline): DFQATT, SNEGSKA (reference sequence). V lost 6 bases and J 1 base, leaving 9 bases between the germline ends. The CDR3 protein is CSAWGQNTGELFF. CDR3 sequence (DNA): TGCAGTGCCTGGGGACAGAACACCGGGGAGCTGTTTTTT.

This clonotype came up many times. V is TRBV12-3 or TRBV12-4 and J is TRBJ2-1; no clear D gene. The CDR3 consists of 15 residues. The V and J ends lost 6 bases and 6 bases respectively, with 18 bases between them. The CDR3 is CASSQTGPVGNEQFF. The DNA of the CDR3 is TGTGCCAGCAGCCAAACGGGTCCAGTGGGCAATGAGCAGTTCTTC.

This chain joins TRBV4-2 and TRBJ1-5; D call uncertain. Germline V gives CDR1 LGHNA, CDR2 YNFKEQ. The germline V and J ends were trimmed by 4 bases and 7 bases, with 20 bases remaining between them. The CDR3 has 16 residues. The DNA for the CDR3 is TGTGCCAGCAGCCCCCGACCAAGGGCAGGCGGGCAGCCCCAGCATTTT. Its translation: CASSPRPRAGGQPQHF.

This clonotype was observed a handful of times. The rearrangement uses TRBV20-1 and TRBJ1-3, with 8 bases that match TRBD1. CDR3 length equals 14 residues. In germline, CDR1 is DFQATT, CDR2 SNEGSKA (reference sequence). V was clipped by 5 bases and J by 3 bases; unmatched bases: 6. The CDR3 here is CSAPDRGFGNTIYF. Written as DNA, the CDR3 is TGCAGTGCTCCTGACAGGGGCTTTGGAAACACCATATATTTT.

The chain combines TRBV29-1 with TRBJ2-3, with a weak D call TRBD1 (6 bases). V lost 2 bases, J lost 3 bases, and 9 bases lay in between. Looked up from germline, CDR1 is SQVTM and CDR2 is ANQGSEA. This CDR3 is 13 amino acids long. This CDR3 is CSVELTGTDTQYF. The CDR3 region has the DNA TGCAGCGTTGAATTAACAGGGACAGATACGCAGTATTTT.

This clonotype was counted a few times. The rearrangement links TRBV5-1 to TRBJ2-1; 15 bases fit TRBD2. V shed 4 bases, J shed 6 bases, and the junction held 2 bases outside the gene matches. The CDR3 length is 15 residues. CDR1 is SGHRS and CDR2 is YFSETQ in the germline V gene. The CDR3 region is CASSTGLAGGNEQFF. In nucleotides, the CDR3 is TGCGCCAGCAGCACGGGACTAGCGGGAGGCAATGAGCAGTTCTTC. Drawing the rest from reference TRBV5-1 and TRBJ2-1, the complete variable domain is KAGVTQTPRYLIKTRGQQVTLSCSPISGHRSVSWYQQTPGQGLQFLFEYFSETQRNKGNFPGRFSGRQFSNSRSEMNVSTLELGDSALYLCASSTGLAGGNEQFFGPGTRLTVL.

The chain couples TRBV15 to TRBJ2-1; 15 bases fit TRBD2. The CDR3 is 16 amino acids. The germline V gene has CDR1 LNHNV and CDR2 YYDKDF (reference sequence). The trim removed 5 bases at V and 7 bases at J, leaving 6 bases unmatched. CDR3 sequence: CATSWGLAGGANEQFF. The CDR3 DNA reads as TGTGCCACCAGCTGGGGACTAGCGGGAGGTGCGAATGAGCAGTTCTTC.